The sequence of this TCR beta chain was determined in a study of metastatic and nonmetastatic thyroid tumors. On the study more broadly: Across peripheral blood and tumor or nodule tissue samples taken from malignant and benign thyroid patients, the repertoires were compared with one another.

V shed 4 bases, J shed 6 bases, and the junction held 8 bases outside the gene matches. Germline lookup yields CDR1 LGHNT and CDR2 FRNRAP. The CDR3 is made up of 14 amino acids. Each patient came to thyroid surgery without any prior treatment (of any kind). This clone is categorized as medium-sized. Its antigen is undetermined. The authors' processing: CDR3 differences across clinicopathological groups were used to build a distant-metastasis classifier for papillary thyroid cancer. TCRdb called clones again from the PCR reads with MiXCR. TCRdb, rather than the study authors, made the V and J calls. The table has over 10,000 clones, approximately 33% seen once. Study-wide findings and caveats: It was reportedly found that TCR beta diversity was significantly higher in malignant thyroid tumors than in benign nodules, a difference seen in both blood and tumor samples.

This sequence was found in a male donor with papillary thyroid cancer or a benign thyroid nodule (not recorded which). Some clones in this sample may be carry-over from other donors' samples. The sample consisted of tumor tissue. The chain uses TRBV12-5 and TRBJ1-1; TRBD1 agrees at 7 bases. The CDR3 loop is CASGSTGTVAEAFF. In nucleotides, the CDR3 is TGTGCTAGTGGTTCCACAGGGACAGTTGCTGAAGCTTTCTTT.